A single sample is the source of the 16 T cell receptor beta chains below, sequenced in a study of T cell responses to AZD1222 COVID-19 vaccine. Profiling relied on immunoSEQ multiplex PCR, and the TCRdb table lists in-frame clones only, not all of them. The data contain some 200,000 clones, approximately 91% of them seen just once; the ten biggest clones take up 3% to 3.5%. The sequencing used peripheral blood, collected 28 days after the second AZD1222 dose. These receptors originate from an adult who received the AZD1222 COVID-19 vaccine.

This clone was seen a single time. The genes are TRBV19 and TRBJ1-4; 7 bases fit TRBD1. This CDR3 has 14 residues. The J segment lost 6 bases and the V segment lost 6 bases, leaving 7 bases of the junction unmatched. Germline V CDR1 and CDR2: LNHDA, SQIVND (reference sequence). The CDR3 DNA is TGTGCCAGTAGGCCTCCGGGACAGCATGAAAAACTGTTTTTT. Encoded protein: CASRPPGQHEKLFF.

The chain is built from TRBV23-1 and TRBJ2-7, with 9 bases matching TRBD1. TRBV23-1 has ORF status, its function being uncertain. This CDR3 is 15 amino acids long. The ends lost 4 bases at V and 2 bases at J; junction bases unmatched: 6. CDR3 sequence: CASSRTGDRAYEQYF. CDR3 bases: TGCGCCAGCAGTCGGACAGGGGACCGCGCCTACGAGCAGTACTTC.

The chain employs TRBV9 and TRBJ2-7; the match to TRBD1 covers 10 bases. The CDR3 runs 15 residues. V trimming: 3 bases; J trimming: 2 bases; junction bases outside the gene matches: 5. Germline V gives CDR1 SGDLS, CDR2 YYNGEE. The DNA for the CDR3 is TGTGCCAGCAGCGCATCCGGGACAGGGGCCTACGAGCAGTACTTC. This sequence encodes CASSASGTGAYEQYF.

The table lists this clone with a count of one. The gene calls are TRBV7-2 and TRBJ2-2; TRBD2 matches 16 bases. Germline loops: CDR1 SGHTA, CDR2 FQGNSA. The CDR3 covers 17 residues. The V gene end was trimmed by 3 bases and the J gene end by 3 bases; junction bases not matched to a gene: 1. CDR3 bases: TGTGCCAGCAGCTTGGGACTAGCGGGAGGGGACACCGGGGAGCTGTTTTTT. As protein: CASSLGLAGGDTGELFF.

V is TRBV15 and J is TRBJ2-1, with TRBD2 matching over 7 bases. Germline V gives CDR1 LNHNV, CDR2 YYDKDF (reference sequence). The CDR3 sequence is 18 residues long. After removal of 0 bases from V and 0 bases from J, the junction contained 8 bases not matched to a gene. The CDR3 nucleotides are TGTGCCACCAGCAGAGATCGGTCGGGCGGGAGCTCCTACAATGAGCAGTTCTTC. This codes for CATSRDRSGGSSYNEQFF.

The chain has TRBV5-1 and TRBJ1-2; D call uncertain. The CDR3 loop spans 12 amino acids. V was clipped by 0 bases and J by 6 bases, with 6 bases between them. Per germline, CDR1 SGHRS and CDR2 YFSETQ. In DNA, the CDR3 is TGCGCCAGCAGCTTGGACGTGGATGGCTACACCTTC. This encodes CASSLDVDGYTF.

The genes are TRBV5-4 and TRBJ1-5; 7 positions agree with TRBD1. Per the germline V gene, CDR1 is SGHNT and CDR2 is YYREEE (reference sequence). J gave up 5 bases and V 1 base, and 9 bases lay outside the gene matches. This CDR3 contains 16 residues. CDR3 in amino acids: CASSLKTGRDDQPQHF. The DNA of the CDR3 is TGTGCCAGCAGCTTGAAGACAGGGAGAGACGATCAGCCCCAGCATTTT.

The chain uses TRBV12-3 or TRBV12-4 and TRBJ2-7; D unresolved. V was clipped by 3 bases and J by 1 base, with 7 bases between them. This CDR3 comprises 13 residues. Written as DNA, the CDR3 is TGTGCCAGCAGTTTCGGCCAGTCCTACGAGCAGTACTTC. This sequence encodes CASSFGQSYEQYF.

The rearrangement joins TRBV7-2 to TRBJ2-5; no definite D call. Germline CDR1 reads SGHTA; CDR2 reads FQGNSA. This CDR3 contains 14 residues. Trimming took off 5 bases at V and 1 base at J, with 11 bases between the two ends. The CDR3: CASSPLVSQETQYF. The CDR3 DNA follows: TGTGCCAGCAGCCCTCTAGTTAGCCAAGAGACCCAGTACTTC.

The CDR3 nucleotides read TGTGCCAGCAGCTTAGCCCTAGGGGGAAATCAGCCCCAGCATTTT. Its protein product is CASSLALGGNQPQHF. This chain uses TRBV7-2 with TRBJ1-5, with D possibly TRBD1 on 6 matching bases. Germline loops: CDR1 SGHTA, CDR2 FQGNSA. Trimming left V 0 bases short and J 4 bases short, with 10 bases between. The CDR3 extends over 15 amino acids. The entire variable domain, with the rest obtained from reference TRBV7-2 and TRBJ1-5, is as follows: GAGVSQSPSNKVTEKGKDVELRCDPISGHTALYWYRQSLGQGLEFLIYFQGNSAPDKSGLPSDRFSAERTGGSVSTLTIQRTQQEDSAVYLCASSLALGGNQPQHFGDGTRLSIL.

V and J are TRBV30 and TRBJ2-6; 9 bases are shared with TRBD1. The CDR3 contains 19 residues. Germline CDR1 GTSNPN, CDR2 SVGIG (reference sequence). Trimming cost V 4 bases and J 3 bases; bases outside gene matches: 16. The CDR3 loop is CAWTRGRLQGAGGANVLTF. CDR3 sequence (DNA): TGTGCCTGGACTCGGGGTAGATTACAGGGGGCAGGTGGGGCCAACGTCCTGACTTTC.

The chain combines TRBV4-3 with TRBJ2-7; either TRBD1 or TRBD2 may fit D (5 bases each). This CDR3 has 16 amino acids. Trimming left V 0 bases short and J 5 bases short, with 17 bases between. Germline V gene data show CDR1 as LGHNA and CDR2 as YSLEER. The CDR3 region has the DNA TGCGCCAGCAGCCAAGAATTGAGGGGCCCTAGCCACGAGCAGTACTTC. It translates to CASSQELRGPSHEQYF.

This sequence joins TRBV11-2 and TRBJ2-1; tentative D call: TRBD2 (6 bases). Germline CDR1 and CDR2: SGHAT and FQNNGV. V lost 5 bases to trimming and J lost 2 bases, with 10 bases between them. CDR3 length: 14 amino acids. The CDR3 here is CASSRSGTYNEQFF. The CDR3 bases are TGTGCCAGCAGCCGTAGCGGTACCTACAATGAGCAGTTCTTC. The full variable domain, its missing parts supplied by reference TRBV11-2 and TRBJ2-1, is EAGVAQSPRYKIIEKRQSVAFWCNPISGHATLYWYQQILGQGPKLLIQFQNNGVVDDSQLPKDRFSAERLKGVDSTLKIQPAKLEDSAVYLCASSRSGTYNEQFFGPGTRLTVL.

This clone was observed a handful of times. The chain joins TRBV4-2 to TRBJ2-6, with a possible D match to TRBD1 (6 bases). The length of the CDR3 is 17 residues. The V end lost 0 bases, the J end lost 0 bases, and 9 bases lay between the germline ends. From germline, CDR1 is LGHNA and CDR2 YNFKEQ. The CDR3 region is CASSQERTASGANVLTF. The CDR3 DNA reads TGTGCCAGCAGCCAAGAAAGGACAGCCTCTGGGGCCAACGTCCTGACTTTC.

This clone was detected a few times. The CDR3 loop is CASSPTGWDRGSGANVLTF. The CDR3 nucleotides are TGTGCCAGCAGCCCGACGGGCTGGGACAGGGGATCTGGGGCCAACGTCCTGACTTTC. The genes are TRBV28 and TRBJ2-6; 10 nucleotides agree with TRBD1. Per the germline V gene, CDR1 is MDHEN and CDR2 is SYDVKM. V was pared by 6 bases and J by 1 base, with 12 bases of the junction left unmatched. This CDR3 has 19 residues.

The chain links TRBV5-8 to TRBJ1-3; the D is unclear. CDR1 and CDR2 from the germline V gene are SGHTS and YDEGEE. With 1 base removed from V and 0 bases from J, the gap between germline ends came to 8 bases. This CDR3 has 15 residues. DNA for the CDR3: TGTGCCAGCAGCTTGCGACCGAGCTCTGGAAACACCATATATTTT. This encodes CASSLRPSSGNTIYF.